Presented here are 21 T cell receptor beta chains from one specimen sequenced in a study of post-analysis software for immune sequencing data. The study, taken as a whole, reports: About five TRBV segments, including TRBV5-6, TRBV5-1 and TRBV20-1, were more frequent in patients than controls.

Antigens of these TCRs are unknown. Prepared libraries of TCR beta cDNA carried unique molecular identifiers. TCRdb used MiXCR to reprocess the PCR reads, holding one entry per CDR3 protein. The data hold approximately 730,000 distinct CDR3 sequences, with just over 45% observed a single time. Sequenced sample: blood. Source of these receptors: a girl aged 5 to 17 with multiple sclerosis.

The DNA for the CDR3 is TGCAGCGTTGAATACCTAGCGGAGGGCTCCTACAATGAGCAGTTCTTC. Amino acid sequence: CSVEYLAEGSYNEQFF. The chain couples TRBV29-1 to TRBJ2-1; 7 nucleotides agree with TRBD2. Germline V lookup: CDR1 SQVTM, CDR2 ANQGSEA. Unmatched junction bases numbered 7, after V lost 2 bases and J lost 0 bases. The CDR3 runs 16 residues.

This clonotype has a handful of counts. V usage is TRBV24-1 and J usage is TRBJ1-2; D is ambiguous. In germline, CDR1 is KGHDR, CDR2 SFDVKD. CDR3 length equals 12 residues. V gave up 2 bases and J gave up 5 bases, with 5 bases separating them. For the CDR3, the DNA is TGTGCCACCAGTGATTCACAATATGGCTACACCTTC. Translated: CATSDSQYGYTF.

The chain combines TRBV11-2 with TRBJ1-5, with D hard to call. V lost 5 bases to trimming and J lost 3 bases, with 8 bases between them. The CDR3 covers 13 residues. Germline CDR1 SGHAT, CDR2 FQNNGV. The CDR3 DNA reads TGTGCCAGCAGCCCCCGTCCCAATCAGCCCCAGCATTTT. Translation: CASSPRPNQPQHF.

CDR3 sequence: CASRPQWGRVGEFVEQYF. The CDR3 nucleotides are TGTGCCAGCAGACCCCAATGGGGGCGGGTTGGGGAATTCGTCGAGCAGTACTTC. The chain joins TRBV7-2 to TRBJ2-4; D possibly corresponds to TRBD1 (6 bases). Gene TRBJ2-7 matches the end of the DNA better, so the J call may be wrong. CDR3 length: 18 residues. CDR1 SGHTA and CDR2 FQGNSA come from the germline V gene.

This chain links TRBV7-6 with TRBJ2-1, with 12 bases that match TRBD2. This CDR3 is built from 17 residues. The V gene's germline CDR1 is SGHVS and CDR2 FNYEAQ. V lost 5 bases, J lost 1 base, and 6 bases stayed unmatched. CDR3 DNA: TGTGCCAGCAGCCGACTAGCGGGAGTCAGTTCCTACAATGAGCAGTTCTTC. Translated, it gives CASSRLAGVSSYNEQFF. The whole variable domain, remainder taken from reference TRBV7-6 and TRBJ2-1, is GAGVSQSPRYKVTKRGQDVALRCDPISGHVSLYWYRQALGQGPEFLTYFNYEAQQDKSGLPNDRFSAERPEGSISTLTIQRTEQRDSAMYRCASSRLAGVSSYNEQFFGPGTRLTVL.

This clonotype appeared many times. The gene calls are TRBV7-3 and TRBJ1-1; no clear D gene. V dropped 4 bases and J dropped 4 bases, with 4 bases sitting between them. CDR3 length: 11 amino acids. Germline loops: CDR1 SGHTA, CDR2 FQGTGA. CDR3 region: CASSWVTEAFF. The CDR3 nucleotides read TGTGCCAGCAGCTGGGTCACTGAAGCTTTCTTT.

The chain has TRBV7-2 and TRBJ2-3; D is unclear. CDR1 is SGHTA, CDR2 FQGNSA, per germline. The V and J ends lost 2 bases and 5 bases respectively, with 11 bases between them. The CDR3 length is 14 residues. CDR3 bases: TGTGCCAGCAGCTTAATGGGTTCGGGAGATACGCAGTATTTT. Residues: CASSLMGSGDTQYF.

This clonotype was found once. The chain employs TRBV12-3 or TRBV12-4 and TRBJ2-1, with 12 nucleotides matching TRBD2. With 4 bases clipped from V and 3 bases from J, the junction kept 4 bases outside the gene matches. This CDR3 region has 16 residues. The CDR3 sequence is CASSYGLAGLYNEQFF. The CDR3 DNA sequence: TGTGCCAGCAGTTATGGACTAGCGGGACTCTACAATGAGCAGTTCTTC.

The CDR3 reads CASSHRSIAGGEDTQYF. CDR3 bases: TGTGCCAGCAGCCACCGGTCTATAGCGGGAGGGGAAGATACGCAGTATTTT. The genes are TRBV7-2 and TRBJ2-3, with 11 bases matching TRBD2. From germline, CDR1 is SGHTA and CDR2 FQGNSA. CDR3 length equals 17 residues. V dropped 5 bases and J dropped 5; count of bases not matched to a gene: 12.

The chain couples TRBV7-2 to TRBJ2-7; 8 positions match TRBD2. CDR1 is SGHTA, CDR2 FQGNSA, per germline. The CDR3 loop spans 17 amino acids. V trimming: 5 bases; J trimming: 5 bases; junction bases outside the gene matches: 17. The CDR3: CASSRGVVIAGSHEQYF. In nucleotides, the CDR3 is TGTGCCAGCAGCCGAGGGGTCGTTATAGCGGGATCGCACGAGCAGTACTTC.

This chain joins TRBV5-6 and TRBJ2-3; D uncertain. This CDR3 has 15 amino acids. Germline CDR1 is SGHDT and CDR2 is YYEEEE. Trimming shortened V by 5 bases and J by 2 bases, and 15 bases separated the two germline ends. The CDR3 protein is CASSSGFSLTDTQYF. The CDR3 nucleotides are TGTGCCAGCAGTTCAGGCTTCTCCCTCACAGATACGCAGTATTTT.

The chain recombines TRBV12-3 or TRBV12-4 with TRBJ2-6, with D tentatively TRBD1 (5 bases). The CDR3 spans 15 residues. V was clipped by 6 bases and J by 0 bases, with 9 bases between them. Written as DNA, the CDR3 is TGTGCCAGCAGCTCGACAGACTCTGGGGCCAACGTCCTGACTTTC. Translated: CASSSTDSGANVLTF.

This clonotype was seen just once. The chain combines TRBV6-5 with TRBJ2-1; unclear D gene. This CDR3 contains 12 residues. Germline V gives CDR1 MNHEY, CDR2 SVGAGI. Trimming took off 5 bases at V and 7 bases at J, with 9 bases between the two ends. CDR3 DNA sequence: TGTGCCAGCAGTGACGACGGGAATGAGCAGTTCTTC. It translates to CASSDDGNEQFF.

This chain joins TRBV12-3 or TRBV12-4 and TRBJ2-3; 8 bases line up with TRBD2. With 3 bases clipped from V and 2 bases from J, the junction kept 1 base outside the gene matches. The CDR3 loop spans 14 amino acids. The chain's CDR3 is CASSFSGDTDTQYF. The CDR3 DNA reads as TGTGCCAGCAGTTTTAGCGGGGACACAGATACGCAGTATTTT.

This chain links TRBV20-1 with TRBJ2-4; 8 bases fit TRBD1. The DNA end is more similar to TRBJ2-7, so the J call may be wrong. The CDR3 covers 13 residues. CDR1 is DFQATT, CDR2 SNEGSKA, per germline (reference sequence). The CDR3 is CSATRQGTYEQYF. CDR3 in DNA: TGCAGTGCTACGAGACAGGGGACCTACGAGCAGTACTTC.

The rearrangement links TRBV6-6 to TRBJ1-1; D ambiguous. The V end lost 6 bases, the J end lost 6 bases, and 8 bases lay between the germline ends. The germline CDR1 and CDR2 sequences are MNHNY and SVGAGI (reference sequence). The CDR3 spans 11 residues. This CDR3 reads CASSPNSEAFF. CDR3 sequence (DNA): TGTGCCAGCAGCCCCAACTCTGAAGCTTTCTTT.

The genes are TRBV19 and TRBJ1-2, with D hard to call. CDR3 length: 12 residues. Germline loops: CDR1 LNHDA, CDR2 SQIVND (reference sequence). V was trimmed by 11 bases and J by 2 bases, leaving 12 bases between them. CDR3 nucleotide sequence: TGTGCCTCAAGGACTACAAACTATGGCTACACCTTC. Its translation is CASRTTNYGYTF.

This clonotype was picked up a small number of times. CDR3 nucleotides: TGCAGCGTTGCGGGGACTAGCGGGAACATTCAGTACTTC. As protein: CSVAGTSGNIQYF. The chain has TRBV29-1 and TRBJ2-4; 12 nucleotides align to TRBD2. V trimming: 4 bases; J trimming: 7 bases; junction bases outside the gene matches: 2. The CDR3 totals 13 residues. Germline CDR1 and CDR2: SQVTM and ANQGSEA.

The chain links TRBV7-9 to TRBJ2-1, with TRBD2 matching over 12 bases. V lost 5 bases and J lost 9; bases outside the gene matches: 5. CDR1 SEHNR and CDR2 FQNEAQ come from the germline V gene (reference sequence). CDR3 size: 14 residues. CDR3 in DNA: TGTGCCAGCAGCAAGACTAGCGGGAGTGGTGAGCAGTTCTTC. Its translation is CASSKTSGSGEQFF.

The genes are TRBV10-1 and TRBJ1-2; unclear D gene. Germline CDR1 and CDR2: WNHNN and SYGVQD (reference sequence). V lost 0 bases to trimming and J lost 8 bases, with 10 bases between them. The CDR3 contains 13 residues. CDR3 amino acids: CASSESGRMGYTF. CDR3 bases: TGCGCCAGCAGTGAGTCGGGCAGGATGGGCTACACCTTC.

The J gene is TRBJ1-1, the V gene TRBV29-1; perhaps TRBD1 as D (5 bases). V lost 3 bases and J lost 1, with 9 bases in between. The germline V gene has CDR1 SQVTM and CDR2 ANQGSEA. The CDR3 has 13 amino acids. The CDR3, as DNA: TGCAGCGTTGATCATCAGGGGAACACTGAAGCTTTCTTT. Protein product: CSVDHQGNTEAFF. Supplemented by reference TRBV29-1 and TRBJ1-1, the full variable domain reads SAVISQKPSRDICQRGTSLTIQCQVDSQVTMMFWYRQQPGQSLTLIATANQGSEATYESGFVIDKFPISRPNLTFSTLTVSNMSPEDSSIYLCSVDHQGNTEAFFGQGTRLTVV.